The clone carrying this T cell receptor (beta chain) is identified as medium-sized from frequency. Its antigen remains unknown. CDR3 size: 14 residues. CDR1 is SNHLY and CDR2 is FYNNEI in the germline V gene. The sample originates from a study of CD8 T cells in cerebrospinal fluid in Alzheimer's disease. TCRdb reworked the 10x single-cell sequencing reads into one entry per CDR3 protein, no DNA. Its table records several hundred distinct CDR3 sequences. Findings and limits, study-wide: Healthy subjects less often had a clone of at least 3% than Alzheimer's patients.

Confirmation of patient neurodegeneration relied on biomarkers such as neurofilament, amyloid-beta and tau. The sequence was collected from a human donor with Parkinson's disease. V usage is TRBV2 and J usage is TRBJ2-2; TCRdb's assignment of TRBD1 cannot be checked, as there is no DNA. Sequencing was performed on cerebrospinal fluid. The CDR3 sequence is CASSTDSLPGELFF.